This T cell receptor beta chain was sequenced for a study of blood T cell repertoires in COVID-19 (dated by TCRdb to between 2020 and 2021). Regarding the complete study: The collaborator samples originated in the United States, Italy and Spain and spanned the acute and convalescent phases of COVID-19. Where HLA class I and class II types were available, the types were taken from metadata supplied by the sample provider, not from assay-based typing. Sample metadata almost always included a de-identified subject ID, COVID-19 status, age in years and sex. The prospective study material was composed of cDNA or gDNA derived from T cells, B-cell-depleted T cells, or PBMCs. Samples came from the ongoing ImmuneRACE study (first 160 participants) plus 1,254 subjects from 6 global collaborators. A freely available public database, intended as a resource for researchers studying the immune response to SARS-CoV-2, is where the repertoires were released. Subjects who had been exposed to COVID-19, were actively infected with it, or had recovered from it provided the deeply sampled blood TCRbeta repertoires that made up the dataset.

Whole blood was collected in K2EDTA tubes by collaborating institutions according to the institutions' own protocols. Collaborator samples were shipped for TCRbeta analysis as frozen whole blood, isolated PBMCs, or DNA extracted from either sample type. Beyond this particular receptor, the publication reports: Clinical and demographic metadata were provided uncurated, with the amount varying by source and participant.

V loses 1 base at its end and J loses 3 bases; junction bases beyond the gene matches: 6. The CDR3, cysteine through phenylalanine, is 16 amino acids long. Only CDR3 DNA is held: 48 bases, read in frame from base 1. CDR1 and CDR2 are drawn from the germline V gene: SGDLS, YYNGEE. The immunoSEQ Assay, a bias-controlled multiplex PCR, was used to amplify TCRbeta CDR3 regions from genomic DNA. The study's processing was this. The number of nucleated cells in each sample was estimated from the amplification of reference gene primers within the assay. To quantify the absolute abundance of each unique TCRbeta CDR3 rearrangement, sequence reads were collapsed and filtered. For each sample, productive Simpson clonality was calculated by taking the square root of Simpson's diversity index across productive rearrangements. The table comes from immuneACCESS by way of TCRdb, which keeps in-frame sequences with V and J called. Part of the clones is missing from these tables; in studies checked, under half for an unresolved V gene and the rest for unknown reasons. V, J and clone size are those of that table, while D and trimming were read from the DNA. Recorded for this sample are tens of thousands of clones; roughly 73% of them occurred a single time. The ten largest clones represent 61% of the sample.

Points on this clone: What antigen it recognizes has not been identified. No per-base quality is available; no much larger clone lies one base away.

Sequenced material: peripheral blood. The sequence links TRBV9 to TRBJ2-1, with 8 junctional bases fitting TRBD2. The TCR originated in an elderly man with acute or convalescent COVID-19. In nucleotides, the sequence is TGTGCCAGCAGCGTAACGGCTAGCGGGTTCTACAATGAGCAGTTCTTC. Its protein is CASSVTASGFYNEQFF.